This is a list of T cell receptor beta chains from one sample in a study of human T cells and chemical hapten exposure. TCRdb reprocessed the reads via MiXCR and lists one record per CDR3 protein. The sample consists of around 120,000 distinct CDR3 sequences, 8% to 9.5% of them appearing once. Sequencing used whole blood. The receptors here all came from a human donor in good health. Some clones in this sample may be carry-over from other donors' samples. The CDR3 runs from the conserved cysteine through the conserved F or W. Fields, in order: D gene, V gene, J gene, clone size, CDR3 protein, CDR3 DNA. D genes are given only for firm matches. Only part of the rows carry a size: once, few, many, or a class if the clone is expanded.

TRBD2	TRBV27	TRBJ2-1	few	CASSLSTSGMNNEQFF	TGTGCCAGCAGTTTATCGACTAGCGGGATGAACAATGAGCAGTTCTTC
TRBD1	TRBV28	TRBJ1-1	many	CASSGAPGTGNTEAFF	TGTGCCAGCAGTGGAGCCCCCGGGACAGGTAACACTGAAGCTTTCTTT
TRBD1	TRBV6-2/TRBV6-3	TRBJ1-5	-	CASRMGQGNQPQHF	TGTGCCAGCAGAATGGGACAGGGCAATCAGCCCCAGCATTTT
-	TRBV20-1	TRBJ2-3	-	CSAPTGFSTDTQYF	TGCAGTGCTCCAACCGGATTCAGCACAGATACGCAGTATTTT
TRBD2	TRBV11-2	TRBJ2-5	-	CASRRGGSGAQETQYF	TGTGCCAGCAGACGGGGGGGCAGCGGAGCCCAGGAGACCCAGTACTTC
TRBD1	TRBV6-5	TRBJ1-2	few	CASSYRQGGGYTF	TGTGCCAGCAGTTATAGACAGGGTGGTGGCTACACCTTC
-	TRBV9	TRBJ1-2	many	CASSGGHRTGTYGYTF	TGTGCCAGCAGCGGCGGACACCGAACAGGGACATATGGCTACACCTTC
TRBD2	TRBV7-9	TRBJ2-1	-	CASSSRGLAPYNEQFF	TGTGCCAGCAGCTCACGGGGACTAGCCCCCTACAATGAGCAGTTCTTC
TRBD1	TRBV5-1	TRBJ2-7	-	CASSLEPGQATYEQYF	TGCGCCAGCAGCCTAGAACCGGGACAGGCAACCTACGAGCAGTACTTC
-	TRBV12-3/TRBV12-4	TRBJ1-1	many	CASSSIGLYTEAFF	TGTGCCAGCAGTTCTATCGGGCTGTACACTGAAGCTTTCTTT
-	TRBV2	TRBJ2-7	few	CASSDPSVNPYEQYF	TGTGCCAGCAGTGATCCTAGCGTAAACCCCTACGAGCAGTACTTC
TRBD1	TRBV11-1	TRBJ2-6	-	CASKVGTGAYSGANVLTF	TGTGCCAGCAAGGTCGGGACAGGCGCTTACTCTGGGGCCAACGTCCTGACTTTC
-	TRBV4-3	TRBJ2-7	-	CASSQDQGRASEQYF	TGCGCCAGCAGCCAAGATCAGGGCAGGGCAAGCGAGCAGTACTTC
-	TRBV12-3/TRBV12-4	TRBJ1-2	many	CASSFDGYTF	TGTGCCAGCAGTTTCGATGGCTACACCTTC
-	TRBV6-2/TRBV6-3	TRBJ1-5	-	CASSYSALAGYYNQPQHF	TGTGCCAGCAGTTACTCTGCGTTGGCAGGGTACTACAATCAGCCCCAGCATTTT
-	TRBV9	TRBJ2-1	-	CASSVGPEYEQFF	TGTGCCAGCAGCGTAGGTCCTGAGTACGAGCAGTTCTTC
-	TRBV11-2	TRBJ2-5	many	CASTRHGAETQYF	TGTGCCAGCACTAGACATGGGGCAGAGACCCAGTACTTC
-	TRBV27	TRBJ2-1	-	CASSLGFGGNEQFF	TGTGCCAGCAGTTTAGGGTTTGGGGGAAATGAGCAGTTCTTC